This entry lists 15 T cell receptor beta chains sequenced from one sample in a study of graft-versus-host responses after intestinal transplantation. Which antigens these TCRs recognize remains unknown. Profiled with immunoSEQ multiplex PCR; TCRdb holds only in-frame clones, not every one. The table records 65,000 to 90,000 clones, under 95% of them present only once. The material sequenced was unstimulated CD8+ T cells sorted from spleen or lymph node cells, taken before transplant. Source of these receptors: a human donor who was the organ donor for an intestinal transplant.

The rearrangement joins TRBV4-1 to TRBJ1-1; D is unresolved. The V end lost 0 bases, the J end lost 1 base, and 9 bases lay between the germline ends. Per germline, CDR1 MGHRA and CDR2 YSYEKL. This CDR3 comprises 15 residues. CDR3 residues: CASSQDLGENTEAFF. The CDR3 DNA sequence: TGCGCCAGCAGCCAAGACCTCGGGGAGAACACTGAAGCTTTCTTT.

J is TRBJ1-3 and V is TRBV4-3; D is undetermined. V was cut by 1 base and J by 3 bases, with 7 bases left in between. This CDR3 has 14 residues. CDR1 and CDR2 from the germline V gene are LGHNA and YSLEER. DNA of the CDR3: TGCGCCAGCAGCCAAGTATTTTATGGAAACACCATATATTTT. The encoded protein is CASSQVFYGNTIYF.

About this clone itself: This sample includes further DNA sequences coding for the same CDR3. This chain links TRBV7-2 with TRBJ2-5; D might be TRBD2 (7 bases). Per germline, CDR1 SGHTA and CDR2 FQGNSA. This CDR3 has 19 amino acids. Trimming shortened V by 1 base and J by 3 bases, and 24 bases separated the two germline ends. DNA of the CDR3: TGTGCCAGCAGCTTAGTCACTTTTCTGGGGGGGCGGTCGGAAGAGACCCAGTACTTC. Protein: CASSLVTFLGGRSEETQYF.

About this clone: Germline and junction disagree at one end, which may indicate a read error. This chain connects TRBV2 to TRBJ2-7; no clear D gene. There are 13 residues in the CDR3. Per germline, CDR1 SNHLY and CDR2 FYNNEI. CDR3 bases: TGTGCCAGCAGGGAAGTTCTCCGCTACGAGCAGTACTTC. Its translation: CASREVLRYEQYF.

V gene TRBV19 combines with J gene TRBJ1-5; D might be TRBD1 (5 bases). The CDR3 sequence is 16 residues long. Germline V gene sequence: CDR1 LNHDA, CDR2 SQIVND (reference sequence). V was trimmed by 8 bases and J by 0 bases, leaving 17 bases between them. The CDR3 protein is CASGNNRLYSNQPQHF. The CDR3 DNA reads as TGTGCCAGTGGCAATAACAGGCTCTATAGCAATCAGCCCCAGCATTTT.

The J gene is TRBJ2-1, the V gene TRBV27; 10 nucleotides align to TRBD2. Germline V gene data show CDR1 as MNHEY and CDR2 as SMNVEV (reference sequence). The CDR3 has 14 amino acids. V lost 6 bases to trimming and J lost 4 bases; unmatched junction nucleotides: 3. CDR3 sequence reads: CASSHSGGYNEQFF. The CDR3 coding sequence is TGTGCCAGCAGCCATAGCGGGGGGTACAATGAGCAGTTCTTC.

V usage is TRBV6-5 and J usage is TRBJ2-7; 7 nucleotides match TRBD1. There are 13 residues in the CDR3. V dropped 6 bases and J dropped 1; count of bases not matched to a gene: 3. Germline CDR1 is MNHEY and CDR2 is SVGAGI. The CDR3 region has the DNA TGTGCCAGCAGCTTGACAGGGTCCTACGAGCAGTACTTC. Translating it yields CASSLTGSYEQYF.

This chain uses TRBV15 with TRBJ2-3; 7 bases match TRBD2. The J segment lost 2 bases and the V segment lost 3 bases, leaving 5 bases of the junction unmatched. Germline V gives CDR1 LNHNV, CDR2 YYDKDF (reference sequence). This CDR3 comprises 15 residues. CDR3 bases: TGTGCCACCAGCAGGAGCGGGGAAACCACAGATACGCAGTATTTT. Amino acids: CATSRSGETTDTQYF. Full variable domain (rest looked up from reference TRBV15 and TRBJ2-3): DAMVIQNPRYQVTQFGKPVTLSCSQTLNHNVMYWYQQKSSQAPKLLFHYYDKDFNNEADTPDNFQSRRPNTSFCFLDIRSPGLGDTAMYLCATSRSGETTDTQYFGPGTRLTVL.

V gene TRBV28 combines with J gene TRBJ1-6; perhaps TRBD1 as D (5 bases). From germline, CDR1 is MDHEN and CDR2 SYDVKM. The CDR3 runs 17 residues. Trimming stripped 8 bases from V and 0 bases from J, with 17 bases between. The CDR3 DNA reads as TGTGCCAGCCGCGGGACGGAGCTTAGCTCCTATAATTCACCCCTCCACTTT. Encoded protein: CASRGTELSSYNSPLHF.

This chain joins TRBV19 and TRBJ1-5; D gene ambiguous. Trimming cost V 0 bases and J 0 bases, with 12 bases left between them. Germline lookup yields CDR1 LNHDA and CDR2 SQIVND (reference sequence). There are 17 residues in the CDR3. DNA of the CDR3: TGTGCCAGTAGTATAGATGTTACCCCCTATAGCAATCAGCCCCAGCATTTT. This gives the protein CASSIDVTPYSNQPQHF.

This clone appeared once. The rearrangement joins TRBV29-1 to TRBJ2-4; the match to TRBD1 covers 7 bases. Trimming removed 6 bases from V and 8 bases from J; junction bases left unmatched: 7. This CDR3 is built from 12 residues. Germline CDR1 and CDR2: SQVTM and ANQGSEA. CDR3 nucleotide sequence: TGCAGCGTGGCGACAGGGTGGGACATTCAGTACTTC. Translated, it gives CSVATGWDIQYF.

V usage is TRBV9 and J usage is TRBJ2-3; D remains ambiguous. The CDR3 totals 14 residues. Trimming pared 2 bases from V and 2 bases from J, leaving 9 bases between. CDR1 is SGDLS, CDR2 YYNGEE, per germline. In DNA, the CDR3 is TGTGCCAGCAGCGTTGGGCCTTACACAGATACGCAGTATTTT. Protein: CASSVGPYTDTQYF.

This clone is a singleton in its sample. CDR3 in amino acids: CASSVGPFAGGSDEQFF. CDR3 bases: TGTGCCAGCAGCGTAGGGCCTTTTGCGGGGGGATCAGATGAGCAGTTCTTC. V gene TRBV9 combines with J gene TRBJ2-1; 8 positions match TRBD2. V dropped 0 bases and J dropped 8; count of bases not matched to a gene: 13. Germline values: CDR1 SGDLS, CDR2 YYNGEE. The CDR3 contains 17 residues.

The chain couples TRBV4-3 to TRBJ2-7; TRBD1 aligns across 8 bases. Germline V lookup: CDR1 LGHNA, CDR2 YSLEER. The ends lost 0 bases at V and 5 bases at J; junction bases unmatched: 15. The CDR3 is made up of 18 amino acids. As DNA, the CDR3 is TGCGCCAGCAGCCAAGATCTTATCGTAGAGACAGGGGACAACGAGCAGTACTTC. It encodes CASSQDLIVETGDNEQYF.

This clone has only one observation. The CDR3 protein is CASSSRGPEIGAFF. The CDR3 nucleotides read TGTGCCAGCAGCTCCAGGGGGCCAGAAATTGGAGCTTTCTTT. The V call is TRBV6-5, the J call TRBJ1-1; TRBD1 agrees at 8 bases. Germline CDR1 and CDR2: MNHEY and SVGAGI. This CDR3 has 14 residues. V trimming: 6 bases; J trimming: 10 bases; junction bases outside the gene matches: 13.